This T cell receptor (beta chain) was sequenced in a study of T cell responses to AZD1222 COVID-19 vaccine. The CDR3 length is 15 residues. Looked up from germline, CDR1 is LNHDA and CDR2 is SQIVND (reference sequence). The germline V and J ends were trimmed by 0 bases and 0 bases, with 8 bases remaining between them. Produced via immunoSEQ multiplex PCR; TCRdb's table is partial and in-frame only. Here the sample spans around 33,000 clones, more than 85% being singletons. This sequence joins TRBV19 and TRBJ1-2; D perhaps matches TRBD1 (5 bases). The TCR originated in an adult in good health. The sequencing here drew on peripheral blood, taken on day 0 of AZD1222 vaccination. The CDR3 sequence: CASSIETAANYGYTF. CDR3 DNA: TGTGCCAGTAGTATAGAGACAGCGGCTAACTATGGCTACACCTTC.